This TCR beta chain derives from a study of T cell responses to AZD1222 COVID-19 vaccine. CDR3 length: 16 residues. The V gene lost 3 bases and the J gene lost 0 bases, with 12 bases spanning the gap. Germline V lookup: CDR1 SGHNT, CDR2 YENEEA. The data were produced by immunoSEQ multiplex PCR, yet TCRdb's version contains in-frame clones alone and is incomplete. This table holds more than 140,000 clones, 88% found once. As concerns this clone: Its antigen is unknown.

Findings and caveats of the study: Most donors were white British and more were female, and clonal diversity was possibly underestimated. Increased Spike-specific TCR breadth and depth were observed after two AZD1222 doses.

The specimen comprised peripheral blood, sampled on day 0 of AZD1222 vaccination. The chain carries TRBV11-3 and TRBJ1-3; D may be TRBD1 (5 bases). This receptor was taken from an adult in good health. The CDR3 region has the DNA TGTGCCAGCAGCTTCGACAGCTCCAACTCTGGAAACACCATATATTTT. This translates into CASSFDSSNSGNTIYF. Combining the CDR3 with reference TRBV11-3 and TRBJ1-3 gives the whole variable domain EAGVVQSPRYKIIEKKQPVAFWCNPISGHNTLYWYLQNLGQGPELLIRYENEEAVDDSQLPKDRFSAERLKGVDSTLKIQPAELGDSAVYLCASSFDSSNSGNTIYFGEGSWLTVV.